A single sample gave rise to the 29 T cell receptor beta chains below, sequenced in a study of CD4+ T cells in melanoma. Measured with immunoSEQ multiplex PCR; TCRdb has only the in-frame clones, and not every one. The table lists 20,000 to 25,000 clones, approximately 80% of them singletons. The sequenced sample consisted of cells from a culture (not recorded whether cultured in vitro). The receptors originated from a human donor with melanoma.

J is TRBJ2-3 and V is TRBV5-1; tentative D call: TRBD2 (6 bases). The CDR3 has 13 residues. Germline V gene sequence: CDR1 SGHRS, CDR2 YFSETQ. Trimming removed 5 bases from V and 4 bases from J, with 11 bases in between. This CDR3 reads CASRRGTADTQYF. CDR3 bases: TGCGCCAGCAGACGGGGGACGGCAGATACGCAGTATTTT.

The chain recombines TRBV6-1 with TRBJ1-2; 10 bases agree with TRBD1. This CDR3 has 15 amino acids. The germline gives CDR1 MNHNS, CDR2 SASEGT. The V segment lost 10 bases and the J segment 4 bases; nucleotides outside the gene matches: 12. For the CDR3, the DNA is TGTGCCATCATATCCCGGGACAGGGGTGGCTATGGCTACACCTTC. Amino acid sequence: CAIISRDRGGYGYTF.

The chain couples TRBV15 to TRBJ2-1; no reliable D call. CDR3 length: 13 residues. Germline V gives CDR1 LNHNV, CDR2 YYDKDF (reference sequence). Between the trimmed V and J ends, which lost 3 bases and 9 bases, there was a span of 12 bases. The CDR3 sequence: CATSRGLLSEQFF. CDR3 sequence (DNA): TGTGCCACCAGCAGGGGCCTTCTATCTGAGCAGTTCTTC.

CDR3 sequence reads: CASSVSSDSVAFF. The CDR3 nucleotides read TGTGCCAGCAGCGTATCAAGCGACTCCGTAGCTTTCTTT. The V and J genes are TRBV9 and TRBJ1-1; D gene unclear. Germline CDR1 SGDLS, CDR2 YYNGEE. The CDR3 contains 13 residues. V was clipped by 1 base and J by 10 bases, with 14 bases between them.

The V and J genes are TRBV6-5 and TRBJ1-5; D gene ambiguous. There are 14 residues in the CDR3. Germline V lookup: CDR1 MNHEY, CDR2 SVGAGI. V lost 6 bases to trimming and J lost 2 bases, with 11 bases between them. The CDR3 loop is CASSPERRNQPQHF. CDR3 coding DNA: TGTGCCAGCAGCCCGGAGAGGCGCAATCAGCCCCAGCATTTT.

V gene TRBV7-9 combines with J gene TRBJ2-7; D might be TRBD1 (7 bases). The germline V and J ends were trimmed by 4 bases and 9 bases, with 16 bases remaining between them. Germline V gene sequence: CDR1 SEHNR, CDR2 FQNEAQ (reference sequence). The CDR3 length is 13 residues. The CDR3 DNA is TGTGCCAGCAGCTCTCAGGAGCAGGGGGGGCAGTACTTC. It is translated as CASSSQEQGGQYF.

The chain recombines TRBV7-6 with TRBJ2-5; D may match TRBD1 or TRBD2 (5 bases each). Trimming took 2 bases from V and 4 from J, leaving 17 bases between them. Germline values: CDR1 SGHVS, CDR2 FNYEAQ. The CDR3 runs to 16 residues. The CDR3 bases are TGTGCCAGCAGCTTAATGACGAGGGGACGTGGAGAGACCCAGTACTTC. Protein sequence: CASSLMTRGRGETQYF.

This clone was observed a single time. The rearrangement uses TRBV5-1 and TRBJ1-2; 8 positions match TRBD1. CDR3 length equals 14 residues. CDR1 is SGHRS and CDR2 is YFSETQ in the germline V gene. V was clipped by 0 bases and J by 8 bases; unmatched bases: 6. For the CDR3, the DNA is TGCGCCAGCAGCTTGGGGGACAGGTCGGGGGGCTACACCTTC. It specifies CASSLGDRSGGYTF.

This rearrangement joins TRBV6-1 to TRBJ1-4; no reliable D call. V was pared by 4 bases and J by 6 bases, with 18 bases between. Looked up from germline, CDR1 is MNHNS and CDR2 is SASEGT. The CDR3 has 16 amino acids. The CDR3 spells CASSGGLSTAYEKLFF. The DNA for the CDR3 is TGTGCCAGCAGTGGCGGTTTGAGTACAGCGTATGAAAAACTGTTTTTT.

The chain combines TRBV11-2 with TRBJ2-7; TRBD2 might be the D (7 bases). Trimming cost V 1 base and J 4 bases, with 20 bases left between them. This CDR3 spans 17 amino acids. Germline V gives CDR1 SGHAT, CDR2 FQNNGV. CDR3 nucleotides: TGTGCCAGCAGCTTAGGACGGGGGCGGGGGACGAGTTACGAGCAGTACTTC. Translating it yields CASSLGRGRGTSYEQYF.

This chain links TRBV6-6 with TRBJ2-1; 8 bases fit TRBD1. This CDR3 has 14 amino acids. Germline-derived CDR1 and CDR2 are MNHNY and SVGAGI (reference sequence). With V trimmed by 7 bases and J by 1 base, 3 bases remained unmatched. The DNA for the CDR3 is TGTGCCAGCATCGGACAGGGTTCCTACAATGAGCAGTTCTTC. It is translated as CASIGQGSYNEQFF.

This rearrangement joins TRBV11-2 to TRBJ2-1; a weak D match, TRBD2 (7 bases). The V gene's germline CDR1 is SGHAT and CDR2 FQNNGV. V gave up 5 bases and J gave up 8 bases, with 22 bases separating them. The CDR3 contains 16 residues. The CDR3 DNA follows: TGTGCCAGCAGCCCCTACCTCGACGGGGGGCCGTATGAGCAGTTCTTC. Its translation is CASSPYLDGGPYEQFF.

The chain combines TRBV18 with TRBJ1-2; 9 bases line up with TRBD1. CDR1 and CDR2 from the germline V gene are KGHSH and LQKENI. The V segment lost 3 bases and the J segment 8 bases; nucleotides outside the gene matches: 7. CDR3 length equals 14 residues. CDR3: CASSPLQGAEGYTF. CDR3 nucleotides: TGTGCCAGCTCACCCCTACAGGGGGCTGAAGGCTACACCTTC.

The CDR3 loop is CASSPLPPTGGSYEQYF. CDR3 bases: TGTGCCAGCTCACCACTTCCTCCCACAGGGGGCTCCTACGAGCAGTACTTC. V gene TRBV18 combines with J gene TRBJ2-7; 8 nucleotides match TRBD1. Germline V gene data show CDR1 as KGHSH and CDR2 as LQKENI. This CDR3 spans 17 amino acids. V dropped 1 base and J dropped 0; count of bases not matched to a gene: 8.

J is TRBJ1-4 and V is TRBV28; D remains unclear. The CDR3 is 14 amino acids. The germline CDR1 and CDR2 sequences are MDHEN and SYDVKM. V was pared by 4 bases and J by 6 bases, with 12 bases between. The CDR3 region has the DNA TGTGCCAGCAGTTACCTACAGTTGGATGAAAAACTGTTTTTT. It yields the protein CASSYLQLDEKLFF.

In nucleotides, the CDR3 is TGTGCCAGCAGCTCCGGGACTAGCGGGGTGAGAGAGACCCAGTACTTC. Translating gives CASSSGTSGVRETQYF. The chain recombines TRBV7-3 with TRBJ2-5; 13 nucleotides agree with TRBD2. The ends lost 4 bases at V and 4 bases at J; junction bases unmatched: 6. Germline CDR1 is SGHTA and CDR2 is FQGTGA. This CDR3 has 16 residues.

The chain joins TRBV5-1 to TRBJ1-2; D ambiguous. Germline V gene sequence: CDR1 SGHRS, CDR2 YFSETQ. The V gene lost 0 bases and the J gene lost 2 bases, with 8 bases spanning the gap. The CDR3 length is 14 residues. CDR3 region: CASSLGQQNYGYTF. The CDR3 DNA is TGCGCCAGCAGCTTGGGGCAGCAAAACTATGGCTACACCTTC.

V is TRBV6-5 and J is TRBJ2-7; the match to TRBD1 covers 8 bases. The junction had 10 bases not matched to a gene; V was cut back by 5 bases and J by 7 bases. Germline values: CDR1 MNHEY, CDR2 SVGAGI. This CDR3 has 14 residues. CDR3 bases: TGTGCCAGCAGTCCAGGGACAGGCCTACGAGAGCAGTACTTC. Its translation: CASSPGTGLREQYF.

V usage is TRBV4-1 and J usage is TRBJ1-5, with 7 bases fitting TRBD1. The length of the CDR3 is 15 residues. The germline CDR1 and CDR2 sequences are MGHRA and YSYEKL. The J segment lost 3 bases and the V segment lost 0 bases, leaving 2 bases of the junction unmatched. CDR3 coding DNA: TGCGCCAGCAGCCAAGAAGGGACAGTCAATCAGCCCCAGCATTTT. Protein: CASSQEGTVNQPQHF.

CDR3 sequence: CASRFLGWTNEKLFF. Here the CDR3 DNA reads TGCGCCAGCAGATTTCTAGGGTGGACTAATGAAAAACTGTTTTTT. This chain links TRBV5-1 with TRBJ1-4; D uncertain. V lost 5 bases, J lost 2 bases, and 13 bases lay in between. Germline V gene lookup returns CDR1 SGHRS and CDR2 YFSETQ. This CDR3 comprises 15 residues.

The chain's CDR3 is CASSLVRGGLEQFF. The CDR3 region has the DNA TGTGCCAGCAGCTTGGTCCGGGGGGGCCTTGAGCAGTTCTTC. The chain uses TRBV5-4 and TRBJ2-1; 8 bases fit TRBD2. J lost 9 bases, V lost 0 bases, and 5 bases had no gene match. The CDR3 is 14 amino acids. Germline assignment: CDR1 SGHNT and CDR2 YYREEE (reference sequence).

V gene TRBV4-1 combines with J gene TRBJ1-6, with TRBD1 identical over 7 bases. The germline V gene encodes CDR1 MGHRA and CDR2 YSYEKL. V lost 8 bases to trimming and J lost 5 bases; unmatched junction nucleotides: 12. The CDR3 has 16 residues. The CDR3 here is CASRPDRARDNSPLHF. As DNA, the CDR3 is TGCGCCAGCCGGCCCGACAGGGCGCGGGATAATTCACCCCTCCACTTT.

The J gene is TRBJ2-3, the V gene TRBV4-1; D is possibly TRBD1 or TRBD2 (5 bases each). This CDR3 spans 15 amino acids. V shed 2 bases and J shed 8 bases, with 17 bases lying between them. Per the germline V gene, CDR1 is MGHRA and CDR2 is YSYEKL. The CDR3 DNA sequence: TGCGCCAGCAGCCAACCCCCTCGAGGGGATACTACGCAGTATTTT. Translated, it gives CASSQPPRGDTTQYF.

The chain joins TRBV2 to TRBJ1-2, with 8 bases fitting TRBD1. Germline V gives CDR1 SNHLY, CDR2 FYNNEI. Trimming cost V 4 bases and J 3 bases; bases outside gene matches: 7. The CDR3 extends over 15 amino acids. CDR3 amino acids: CASSGGQGGDYGYTF. CDR3 coding DNA: TGTGCCAGCAGTGGCGGACAGGGTGGCGACTATGGCTACACCTTC. Full variable domain (missing parts from reference TRBV2 and TRBJ1-2): EPEVTQTPSHQVTQMGQEVILRCVPISNHLYFYWYRQILGQKVEFLVSFYNNEISEKSEIFDDQFSVERPDGSNFTLKIRSTKLEDSAMYFCASSGGQGGDYGYTFGSGTRLTVV.

The CDR3 DNA follows: TGTGCCAGTCGGGGTCAGGGCCTAACTGAAGCTTTCTTT. Protein: CASRGQGLTEAFF. The V call is TRBV18, the J call TRBJ1-1; possibly TRBD1 for D (5 bases). Per germline, CDR1 KGHSH and CDR2 LQKENI. The V gene lost 9 bases and the J gene lost 5 bases, with 16 bases spanning the gap. The CDR3 is 13 amino acids.

This rearrangement joins TRBV7-3 to TRBJ2-5; D perhaps matches TRBD2 (6 bases). V was pared by 4 bases and J by 2 bases, with 11 bases between. This CDR3 is built from 14 residues. Germline assignment: CDR1 SGHTA and CDR2 FQGTGA. The CDR3 region is CASSSSTSQETQYF. In DNA, the CDR3 is TGTGCCAGCAGCTCCTCGACTAGTCAAGAGACCCAGTACTTC.

The chain combines TRBV19 with TRBJ2-1, with a tentative D call TRBD2 (5 bases). Trimming took off 5 bases at V and 13 bases at J, with 12 bases between the two ends. The germline CDR1 and CDR2 sequences are LNHDA and SQIVND (reference sequence). The CDR3 runs 11 residues. This CDR3 reads CASSRRGDQFF. The CDR3 DNA reads as TGTGCCAGTAGTCGACGGGGTGATCAGTTCTTC.

This chain links TRBV6-6 with TRBJ1-5, with D uncertain. V dropped 4 bases and J dropped 5 bases, with 6 bases sitting between them. The CDR3 extends over 12 amino acids. The V gene's germline CDR1 is MNHNY and CDR2 SVGAGI (reference sequence). This CDR3 reads CASSWEDQPQHF. In DNA form, the CDR3 reads TGTGCCAGCAGTTGGGAGGATCAGCCCCAGCATTTT.

The DNA for the CDR3 is TGTGCCAGCAGCCACGGACAGGTAATTCTCGATGAGCAGTTCTTC. Protein sequence: CASSHGQVILDEQFF. The genes are TRBV7-9 and TRBJ2-1, with 7 bases aligning to TRBD1. Germline CDR1 is SEHNR and CDR2 is FQNEAQ (reference sequence). Germline trimming cut 5 bases from V and 8 bases from J; bases unmatched to any gene: 12. This CDR3 is built from 15 residues.